This is a list of T cell receptor beta chains from one sample in a study of blood T cell repertoires in COVID-19. Measured with immunoSEQ multiplex PCR; TCRdb has only the in-frame clones, and not every one. This sample has roughly 150,000 clones, with more than 75% found just once. Sequenced sample: peripheral blood. The receptors stem from a human donor with acute or convalescent COVID-19. The donor label of this sample is uncertain. Both conserved end residues are part of each CDR3. Each record gives: V gene, D gene, J gene, clone size, CDR3 protein, CDR3 DNA. D genes are given only for firm matches. Size values are once, few and many counts, or a class for expanded clones, and some rows have none.

TRBV9,-,TRBJ1-2,-,CASSVDATGYGYTF,TGTGCCAGCAGCGTAGATGCGACGGGCTATGGCTACACCTTC
TRBV19,TRBD1,TRBJ1-6,-,CASSPRDRPSADSPLHF,TGTGCCAGTAGTCCCCGGGACAGGCCCTCGGCTGATTCACCCCTCCACTTT
TRBV19,TRBD1,TRBJ2-2,-,CASWVRTGGTGELFF,TGTGCCAGTTGGGTTAGGACAGGGGGAACCGGGGAGCTGTTTTTT
TRBV5-1,-,TRBJ1-1,-,CASSLAQGRNTEAFF,TGCGCCAGCAGCTTGGCCCAGGGAAGGAACACTGAAGCTTTCTTT
TRBV18,-,TRBJ2-5,-,CASSLQLRETQYF,TGTGCCAGCTCACTTCAACTTCGGGAGACCCAGTACTTC
TRBV5-6,-,TRBJ2-7,-,CASSHSGGATYEQYF,TGTGCCAGCAGCCATTCAGGTGGTGCGACCTACGAGCAGTACTTC
TRBV12-5,-,TRBJ1-1,-,CASGLASDRMNTEAFF,TGTGCTAGTGGTTTGGCGTCAGACAGGATGAACACTGAAGCTTTCTTT
TRBV7-2,TRBD1,TRBJ1-2,-,CASSLGQGQSYGYTF,TGTGCCAGCAGTTTGGGACAGGGGCAGAGTTATGGCTACACCTTC
TRBV5-4,TRBD1,TRBJ1-1,-,CASSQGGHGDTEAFF,TGTGCCAGCAGTCAGGGGGGACATGGAGACACTGAAGCTTTCTTT
TRBV14,-,TRBJ1-1,-,CASSQVTGSTEAFF,TGTGCCAGCAGCCAAGTGACAGGATCCACTGAAGCTTTCTTT
TRBV6-5,-,TRBJ1-2,-,CASSNRGGGYTF,TGTGCCAGCAGTAATCGGGGGGGCGGCTACACCTTC
TRBV15,TRBD1,TRBJ1-2,few,CATSRSMGTGNYGYTF,TGTGCCACCAGCAGGTCGATGGGGACAGGGAACTATGGCTACACCTTC
TRBV19,TRBD1,TRBJ2-1,-,CASSDRGLGRRQFF,TGTGCCAGTAGTGACAGGGGGCTAGGGCGGCGGCAGTTCTTC
TRBV20-1,-,TRBJ1-4,-,CSASYNLEREKLFF,TGCAGTGCTAGTTACAACTTGGAGCGGGAAAAACTGTTTTTT
TRBV2,TRBD1,TRBJ1-3,-,CASIPLPAGGGHQFSSSGNTIYF,TGTGCCAGTATTCCCCTTCCAGCTGGAGGGGGCCATCAATTCTCGAGCTCTGGAAACACCATATATTTT
TRBV7-9,-,TRBJ1-1,-,CASSLPRGGLTHTEAFF,TGTGCCAGCAGCTTACCCCGCGGAGGGTTGACGCACACTGAAGCTTTCTTT
TRBV18,-,TRBJ1-1,few,CASSPLPKTGNTEAFF,TGTGCCAGCTCACCACTTCCGAAAACAGGGAACACTGAAGCTTTCTTT
TRBV11-2,-,TRBJ1-2,-,CASSLGTAVGGYTF,TGTGCCAGCAGCTTAGGGACAGCCGTAGGTGGCTACACCTTC
TRBV7-6,-,TRBJ1-5,few,CASSPQTGNNQPQHF,TGTGCCAGCAGTCCCCAAACAGGGAACAATCAGCCCCAGCATTTT
TRBV5-6,TRBD1,TRBJ1-1,-,CASSLGMTGTEAFF,TGTGCCAGCAGCTTGGGGATGACAGGGACTGAAGCTTTCTTT
TRBV30,-,TRBJ1-3,-,CAWSVRTGVSRNTIYF,TGTGCCTGGAGTGTACGGACGGGGGTCTCTCGAAACACCATATATTTT
TRBV11-1,-,TRBJ1-5,-,CASSPSWNQPQHF,TGTGCCAGCAGCCCTAGTTGGAATCAGCCCCAGCATTTT
TRBV7-9,TRBD1,TRBJ1-1,-,CASSRQTGVTTEAFF,TGTGCCAGCAGTCGACAAACAGGGGTGACGACTGAAGCTTTCTTT
TRBV6-4,TRBD1,TRBJ1-2,-,CASSDSGTGRLYGYTF,TGTGCCAGCAGTGACTCGGGGACAGGGAGGCTCTATGGCTACACCTTC
TRBV11-2,-,TRBJ1-1,-,CASSRAEGRGTEAFF,TGTGCCAGCAGCCGGGCCGAGGGTCGAGGCACTGAAGCTTTCTTT
TRBV6-5,-,TRBJ2-7,few,CASNPASRGHYEQYF,TGTGCCAGCAACCCAGCCTCCCGAGGTCACTACGAGCAGTACTTC
TRBV19,TRBD1,TRBJ1-2,-,CASSQPGQGARGYTF,TGTGCCAGTAGCCAACCGGGACAGGGGGCGCGAGGCTACACCTTC
TRBV11-2,TRBD2,TRBJ2-1,-,CASSPRLAGGQGEQFF,TGTGCCAGCAGCCCAAGACTAGCGGGGGGGCAGGGCGAGCAGTTCTTC
TRBV11-2,TRBD1,TRBJ2-1,-,CASRVRGPINEQFF,TGTGCCAGCAGGGTCAGGGGGCCGATCAATGAGCAGTTCTTC
TRBV6-5,TRBD1,TRBJ1-5,-,CASSLDRGNQPQHF,TGTGCCAGCAGCCTAGACAGGGGAAATCAGCCCCAGCATTTT
TRBV30,TRBD1,TRBJ1-2,-,CAWSEDRGYGYTF,TGTGCCTGGAGTGAGGACAGGGGGTATGGCTACACCTTC
TRBV10-3,TRBD2,TRBJ2-5,-,CAISESPTRGGAGTQYF,TGTGCCATCAGTGAATCCCCTACTAGGGGAGGGGCAGGGACCCAGTACTTC
TRBV7-2,TRBD2,TRBJ2-7,-,CASSLARGTSGGAYEQYF,TGTGCCAGCAGCTTAGCGCGAGGGACTAGCGGGGGGGCGTACGAGCAGTACTTC
TRBV27,TRBD1,TRBJ1-1,-,CASSLTGGAGDLEAFF,TGTGCCAGCAGCTTGACAGGGGGCGCGGGGGATCTTGAAGCTTTCTTT
TRBV4-1,TRBD1,TRBJ1-4,-,CASSQDGRRGLGEKLFF,TGCGCCAGCAGCCAAGATGGGAGGAGGGGGCTAGGGGAAAAACTGTTTTTT
TRBV18,-,TRBJ2-7,-,CASSPFSAGFSYEQYF,TGTGCCAGCTCACCCTTTAGCGCAGGCTTCTCCTACGAGCAGTACTTC
TRBV5-1,-,TRBJ1-1,few,CASSLSSQNTEAFF,TGCGCCAGCAGCTTGTCATCACAGAACACTGAAGCTTTCTTT
TRBV9,TRBD1,TRBJ2-3,few,CASSVASGTGQDTQYF,TGTGCCAGCAGCGTAGCTTCCGGGACAGGGCAAGATACGCAGTATTTT
TRBV5-1,TRBD1,TRBJ1-5,-,CASSPGQDNQPQHF,TGCGCCAGCAGCCCGGGACAGGACAATCAGCCCCAGCATTTT
TRBV30,-,TRBJ1-2,-,CAWSPGYGYTF,TGTGCCTGGAGTCCAGGGTATGGCTACACCTTC
TRBV30,TRBD1,TRBJ1-2,-,CAWSSQGARGYTF,TGTGCCTGGAGCAGTCAGGGGGCGCGAGGCTACACCTTC
TRBV19,-,TRBJ1-6,-,CASSIGPNSNSPLHF,TGTGCCAGTAGTATAGGTCCGAACTCAAATTCACCCCTCCACTTT
TRBV5-1,TRBD2,TRBJ2-5,-,CASSLAGGDWETQYF,TGCGCCAGCAGCTTGGCGGGGGGGGATTGGGAGACCCAGTACTTC
TRBV3-1/TRBV3-2,-,TRBJ2-7,-,CASSQFGGPYEQYF,TGTGCCAGCAGCCAATTCGGGGGACCCTACGAGCAGTACTTC
TRBV19,TRBD1,TRBJ1-4,-,CASSMPLGQKNEKLFF,TGTGCCAGTAGTATGCCCCTGGGACAGAAGAATGAAAAACTGTTTTTT
TRBV30,TRBD2,TRBJ2-1,-,CAWSLAGGYNEQFF,TGTGCCTGGAGTTTAGCGGGGGGATACAATGAGCAGTTCTTC
TRBV19,TRBD1,TRBJ2-7,-,CASSVETGDYEQYF,TGTGCCAGTAGTGTCGAGACAGGGGACTACGAGCAGTACTTC
TRBV5-1,-,TRBJ2-1,-,CASSLVGASSYNEQFF,TGCGCCAGCAGCTTGGTGGGGGCGAGCTCCTACAATGAGCAGTTCTTC
TRBV19,-,TRBJ1-5,-,CASSVRNSREPQHF,TGTGCCAGTAGTGTCCGTAATAGCAGGGAGCCCCAGCATTTT
TRBV6-6,-,TRBJ1-3,few,CASSYYGGNTIYF,TGTGCCAGCAGTTATTACGGTGGAAACACCATATATTTT
TRBV6-6,TRBD1,TRBJ2-5,once,CASSYRRDRARETQYF,TGTGCCAGCAGTTACCGCCGGGACAGGGCCCGGGAGACCCAGTACTTC
TRBV7-2,-,TRBJ2-5,-,CASSWGPQETQYF,TGTGCCAGCAGTTGGGGCCCTCAAGAGACCCAGTACTTC
TRBV9,-,TRBJ1-6,few,CASSVEANNSPLHF,TGTGCCAGCAGCGTAGAAGCCAATAATTCACCCCTCCACTTT